What follows are 21 T cell receptor beta chains derived from one specimen sequenced in a study of blood T cells in healthy people across ages. It was with a sample-barcoded 5' primer and a J-beta primer mix that a second PCR of roughly 6 to 11 cycles was run. TCRdb ran MiXCR on the 5' RACE reads and lists one entry per CDR3 protein. The sample consists of around 1,500,000 distinct CDR3 sequences, 28% of them appearing once. The sequenced sample consisted of blood. The origin of the receptors is a woman in her twenties or thirties in good health.

The V and J genes are TRBV6-2 or TRBV6-3 and TRBJ2-2, with TRBD1 matching 9 bases. The V segment lost 0 bases and the J segment 4 bases; nucleotides outside the gene matches: 3. The V gene's germline CDR1 is MNHEY and CDR2 SVGEGT. CDR3 length equals 16 residues. The CDR3 coding sequence is TGTGCCAGCAGTTACTCTCCGGGACAGGGCACCGGGGAGCTGTTTTTT. It specifies CASSYSPGQGTGELFF.

The chain couples TRBV4-3 to TRBJ2-1; TRBD2 matches at 14 bases. Trimming removed 1 base from V and 8 bases from J; junction bases left unmatched: 10. Per the germline V gene, CDR1 is LGHNA and CDR2 is YSLEER. This CDR3 spans 18 amino acids. This chain's CDR3 is CASSQASRGLAGGHEQFF. The CDR3 bases are TGCGCCAGCAGCCAAGCGTCGCGCGGACTAGCGGGAGGCCATGAGCAGTTCTTC.

Comment on this clonotype: A much larger clone sits a single nucleotide away, making a read error possible. V gene TRBV2 combines with J gene TRBJ2-3, with D maybe TRBD2 (6 bases). Trimming left V 8 bases short and J 0 bases short, with 9 bases between. This CDR3 contains 13 residues. CDR1 and CDR2 (germline): SNHLY, FYNNEI. CDR3 sequence reads: CASAGPSTDTQYF. The DNA for the CDR3 is TGTGCCAGCGCGGGGCCTAGCACAGATACGCAGTATTTT.

Concerning this clonotype itself: Since no conserved phenylalanine or tryptophan closes the CDR3, a read error is the likely cause. This sequence joins TRBV6-2 or TRBV6-3 and TRBJ1-2; D remains ambiguous. Germline loops: CDR1 MNHEY, CDR2 SVGEGT. The CDR3 is 12 amino acids. CDR3 coding DNA: TGTGCCAGCACTTACATAGGCTATGGCTACACCCTC. It specifies CASTYIGYGYTL.

This clonotype has only a few counts. This chain joins TRBV25-1 and TRBJ2-5; possible D gene TRBD1, 5 bases. Germline CDR1 MGHDK, CDR2 SYGVNS. V was pared by 4 bases and J by 4 bases, with 7 bases between. The CDR3 consists of 12 residues. CDR3 nucleotide sequence: TGTGCCAGCAGTGTAGGGGTAGAGACCCAGTACTTC. It encodes CASSVGVETQYF.

This clonotype was counted a few times. The rearrangement links TRBV20-1 to TRBJ2-3, with TRBD1 matching 8 bases. V gave up 3 bases and J gave up 3 bases; unmatched junction bases: 5. Germline CDR1 and CDR2: DFQATT and SNEGSKA (reference sequence). The CDR3 sequence is 14 residues long. Here the CDR3 DNA reads TGCAGTGCTAGGATGGACAGGGTGACAGATACGCAGTATTTT. Its translation: CSARMDRVTDTQYF.

There are a few counts of this clonotype. The chain links TRBV28 to TRBJ2-1, with D possibly TRBD1 on 6 matching bases. The CDR3 loop spans 16 amino acids. The germline CDR1 and CDR2 sequences are MDHEN and SYDVKM. Trimming left V 5 bases short and J 2 bases short, with 16 bases between. CDR3 sequence (DNA): TGTGCCAGCAGTCCACAACAGGGCTCCACCTACAATGAGCAGTTCTTC. Its translation is CASSPQQGSTYNEQFF.

This clonotype has only a few counts. The chain recombines TRBV6-5 with TRBJ2-1; 7 nucleotides line up with TRBD2. The V gene's germline CDR1 is MNHEY and CDR2 SVGAGI. This CDR3 is built from 16 residues. Germline trimming cut 2 bases from V and 6 bases from J; bases unmatched to any gene: 10. The DNA of the CDR3 is TGTGCCAGCAGTTACGGGCGGGAGCTATCTGGCAATGAGCAGTTCTTC. Amino acids: CASSYGRELSGNEQFF.

The chain joins TRBV6-5 to TRBJ1-6, with D uncertain. Between the trimmed V and J ends, which lost 8 bases and 1 base, there was a span of 12 bases. Germline V gene lookup returns CDR1 MNHEY and CDR2 SVGAGI. CDR3 length equals 15 residues. The CDR3 protein is CASRVGGSYNSPLHF. The CDR3 DNA is TGTGCCAGCCGGGTAGGAGGATCCTATAATTCACCCCTCCACTTT.

V and J are TRBV7-2 and TRBJ2-5, with 8 bases lining up with TRBD2. Germline lookup yields CDR1 SGHTA and CDR2 FQGNSA. The CDR3 is made up of 14 amino acids. J was trimmed by 5 bases and V by 1 base; bases with no gene match: 3. The CDR3 sequence: CASSLESGSETQYF. CDR3 nucleotide sequence: TGTGCCAGCAGCTTAGAGAGCGGGAGTGAGACCCAGTACTTC.

In this sample, this clonotype turned up a few times. The genes are TRBV5-1 and TRBJ2-2; D gene unclear. In germline, CDR1 is SGHRS, CDR2 YFSETQ. This CDR3 contains 14 residues. Trimming removed 4 bases from V and 6 bases from J, with 13 bases in between. The CDR3, as DNA: TGCGCCAGCAGCACCTACGGACGAGCCGGGGAGCTGTTTTTT. This translates into CASSTYGRAGELFF. Based on the CDR3 plus reference TRBV5-1 and TRBJ2-2, the full variable domain is KAGVTQTPRYLIKTRGQQVTLSCSPISGHRSVSWYQQTPGQGLQFLFEYFSETQRNKGNFPGRFSGRQFSNSRSEMNVSTLELGDSALYLCASSTYGRAGELFFGEGSRLTVL.

V is TRBV7-6 and J is TRBJ2-1, with 7 nucleotides matching TRBD2. Germline CDR1 SGHVS, CDR2 FNYEAQ. The CDR3 covers 13 residues. Losses at the gene ends were 3 bases for V and 8 bases for J; bases not matched to a gene: 4. This chain's CDR3 is CASSLRGYDEQFF. The CDR3, as DNA: TGTGCCAGCAGCTTGCGGGGGTACGATGAGCAGTTCTTC.

A word on this clonotype: This may be a read error: a much more frequent sequence differs by one nucleotide. The V and J genes are TRBV20-1 and TRBJ2-1; D is perhaps TRBD1 (6 bases). Looked up from germline, CDR1 is DFQATT and CDR2 is SNEGSKA (reference sequence). The ends were cut back, 0 bases at V and 13 bases at J, with 22 bases in the middle. There are 15 residues in the CDR3. The CDR3 coding sequence is TGCAGTGCTAGAGACCAATGGACAGTTCAAGAGACCCAGTTCTTC. This gives the protein CSARDQWTVQETQFF.

This chain joins TRBV20-1 and TRBJ2-3; D remains unclear. This CDR3 comprises 13 residues. V was trimmed by 3 bases and J by 0 bases, leaving 7 bases between them. CDR1 is DFQATT, CDR2 SNEGSKA, per germline (reference sequence). The CDR3 loop reads CSARGKSTDTQYF. The DNA of the CDR3 is TGCAGTGCTAGGGGCAAGAGCACAGATACGCAGTATTTT.

This chain connects TRBV5-1 to TRBJ2-5, with TRBD2 matching over 8 bases. J lost 2 bases, V lost 1 base, and 4 bases had no gene match. This CDR3 is 15 amino acids long. Germline CDR1 SGHRS, CDR2 YFSETQ. This CDR3 is CASSLSGRRQETQYF. The CDR3 DNA follows: TGCGCCAGCAGCTTGAGCGGGAGACGACAAGAGACCCAGTACTTC.

Concerning this clonotype: Just one base apart from a much larger clone, this may be a read error. The chain uses TRBV29-1 and TRBJ2-1, with TRBD1 matching 8 bases. The tail of the sequence fits TRBJ2-7 better, so the J call may be wrong. The CDR3 sequence is 14 residues long. Germline assignment: CDR1 SQVTM and CDR2 ANQGSEA. CDR3 region: CSVEAGGSYNEQYF. In DNA form, the CDR3 reads TGCAGCGTTGAAGCAGGGGGCTCCTACAATGAGCAGTACTTC.

This clonotype was observed a handful of times. The rearrangement uses TRBV13 and TRBJ2-4; no clear D gene. Germline lookup yields CDR1 PRHDT and CDR2 FYEKMQ (reference sequence). CDR3 length: 13 amino acids. Trimming removed 4 bases from V and 5 bases from J, with 9 bases in between. The CDR3 DNA follows: TGTGCCAGCAGCTCTCTCAGGCAAAACATTCAGTACTTC. It is translated as CASSSLRQNIQYF.

The chain links TRBV18 to TRBJ2-6, with 8 bases fitting TRBD1. Germline V CDR1 and CDR2: KGHSH, LQKENI. The length of the CDR3 is 18 residues. J gave up 0 bases and V 3 bases, and 7 bases lay outside the gene matches. The CDR3 DNA sequence: TGTGCCAGCTCACCGCGACAGGGGACCAACTCTGGGGCCAACGTCCTGACTTTC. It specifies CASSPRQGTNSGANVLTF.

There are many counts of this clonotype. The rearrangement uses TRBV12-3 or TRBV12-4 and TRBJ1-2; D is unclear. This CDR3 is built from 13 residues. V shed 3 bases and J shed 8 bases, with 13 bases lying between them. CDR3 bases: TGTGCCAGCAGTTTTGGTTCGAACCAAGGCTACACCTTC. Amino acids: CASSFGSNQGYTF.

The chain combines TRBV20-1 with TRBJ1-1; D is ambiguous. Trimming stripped 1 base from V and 5 bases from J, with 14 bases between. The CDR3 runs 14 residues. Germline assignment: CDR1 DFQATT and CDR2 SNEGSKA (reference sequence). Here the CDR3 reads CSARGSGGHTEAFF. The CDR3 nucleotides read TGCAGTGCTAGAGGGTCCGGCGGGCATACTGAAGCTTTCTTT.

On this clonotype itself: This may come from a read error, since a much larger clone is one base off. This chain joins TRBV12-3 or TRBV12-4 and TRBJ2-1; D is uncertain. V gave up 6 bases and J gave up 5 bases, with 14 bases separating them. The CDR3 has 14 amino acids. The CDR3 region has the DNA TGTGCCAGCAGCCCCCCCAAGGGTCACAATGAGCAGTTCTTC. Translating it yields CASSPPKGHNEQFF.